One sample yielded the 28 T cell receptor beta chains listed below, sequenced in a study of naive and memory T cell subsets. Four PCR rounds used nested alpha and beta constant region primers plus the SP2 primer. TCRdb re-derived calls from the UMI-ligation and nested PCR reads in MiXCR, one entry per CDR3 protein. The table lists 30,000 to 35,000 distinct CDR3 sequences, about 6.9% of them singletons. Treatment reported: skin biopsy from PPD injection site in Mantoux-positive individual. The library had UMIs added by 3' ligation of an oligonucleotide to TCR cDNA. Material: skin, obtained from a tuberculin skin test site. Receptor source: an adult in good health.

This clonotype was picked up a small number of times. V usage is TRBV12-3 or TRBV12-4 and J usage is TRBJ1-5; no definite D call. This CDR3 spans 16 amino acids. V dropped 3 bases and J dropped 4 bases, with 16 bases sitting between them. CDR3: CASSFGMGGRNQPQHF. Here the CDR3 DNA reads TGTGCCAGCAGTTTTGGGATGGGAGGCCGAAATCAGCCCCAGCATTTT.

This clonotype has only one observation. Being one base from a much bigger clone, this may be a read error. In DNA form, the CDR3 reads TGTGCCAGCAGGCCTAGGACAGGGAATGGCGACACCTTC. Its translation: CASRPRTGNGDTF. This sequence joins TRBV6-5 and TRBJ1-2; TRBD1 matches 8 bases. The CDR3 spans 13 residues. CDR1 is MNHEY and CDR2 is SVGAGI in the germline V gene.

This clonotype was counted many times. The chain uses TRBV9 and TRBJ2-5; TRBD1 agrees at 7 bases. The CDR3 length is 15 residues. Trimming cost V 3 bases and J 1 base; bases outside gene matches: 6. Germline V gives CDR1 SGDLS, CDR2 YYNGEE. CDR3 DNA: TGTGCCAGCAGCGCGGGACAGAGGAGCCAAGAGACCCAGTACTTC. Its translation is CASSAGQRSQETQYF.

The rearrangement links TRBV7-9 to TRBJ1-4, with a weak D call TRBD1 (5 bases). Germline CDR1 is SEHNR and CDR2 is FQNEAQ (reference sequence). V lost 5 bases and J lost 6, with 16 bases in between. CDR3 length: 15 residues. Written as DNA, the CDR3 is TGTGCCAGCAGCAGCGGGGCCCGGGGCCATGAAAAACTGTTTTTT. Translated: CASSSGARGHEKLFF.

This clonotype was counted at least ten times. This CDR3 reads CASSFSFLAKNIQYF. Here the CDR3 DNA reads TGTGCCAGCAGCTTTAGCTTCCTAGCCAAAAACATTCAGTACTTC. The chain recombines TRBV5-6 with TRBJ2-4; D remains ambiguous. V was pared by 2 bases and J by 0 bases, with 9 bases between. Looked up from germline, CDR1 is SGHDT and CDR2 is YYEEEE. The CDR3 length is 15 residues.

This clonotype was detected many times. This rearrangement joins TRBV25-1 to TRBJ1-1, with 7 positions matching TRBD1. J was trimmed by 2 bases and V by 8 bases; bases with no gene match: 8. The germline V gene has CDR1 MGHDK and CDR2 SYGVNS. This CDR3 region has 14 residues. As DNA, the CDR3 is TGTGCCAGCTCCTCGACAGGGCTAAACACTGAAGCTTTCTTT. Translation: CASSSTGLNTEAFF.

This clonotype was picked up a small number of times. The chain recombines TRBV5-4 with TRBJ2-3; TRBD2 might be the D (6 bases). This CDR3 has 16 amino acids. The germline V gene encodes CDR1 SGHNT and CDR2 YYREEE (reference sequence). V gave up 3 bases and J gave up 0 bases, with 14 bases separating them. This CDR3 is CASSSPTGGSTDTQYF. For the CDR3, the DNA is TGTGCCAGCAGCTCGCCCACCGGGGGTAGCACAGATACGCAGTATTTT.

V is TRBV2 and J is TRBJ2-5, with D perhaps matching TRBD1 (6 bases). The CDR3 totals 16 residues. V was pared by 3 bases and J by 0 bases, with 14 bases between. Per germline, CDR1 SNHLY and CDR2 FYNNEI. This CDR3 is CASSDLLAGDQETQYF. The CDR3 DNA follows: TGTGCCAGCAGTGATCTTTTGGCAGGGGACCAAGAGACCCAGTACTTC.

This clonotype was picked up a small number of times. The chain joins TRBV19 to TRBJ2-3; D tentatively reads TRBD1 or TRBD2 (7 bases each). This CDR3 spans 19 amino acids. CDR1 and CDR2 (germline): LNHDA, SQIVND (reference sequence). V lost 3 bases and J lost 0, with 22 bases in between. The CDR3 region is CASSMGGGLMPPSTDTQYF. In DNA, the CDR3 is TGTGCCAGTAGTATGGGAGGGGGCCTCATGCCCCCTAGCACAGATACGCAGTATTTT.

The sample holds many counts of this clonotype. The chain's CDR3 is CASSLEAGGPQETQYF. The CDR3 coding sequence is TGCGCCAGCAGCTTGGAAGCGGGGGGGCCTCAGGAGACCCAGTACTTC. This chain connects TRBV5-1 to TRBJ2-5; 10 bases match TRBD2. The germline V gene encodes CDR1 SGHRS and CDR2 YFSETQ. The CDR3 runs to 16 residues. Trimming removed 0 bases from V and 5 bases from J; junction bases left unmatched: 7. The entire variable domain, with the rest obtained from reference TRBV5-1 and TRBJ2-5, is as follows: KAGVTQTPRYLIKTRGQQVTLSCSPISGHRSVSWYQQTPGQGLQFLFEYFSETQRNKGNFPGRFSGRQFSNSRSEMNVSTLELGDSALYLCASSLEAGGPQETQYFGPGTRLLVL.

This clonotype was picked up many times. The J gene is TRBJ2-7, the V gene TRBV10-1; 8 bases align to TRBD2. This CDR3 comprises 14 residues. Germline CDR1 and CDR2: WNHNN and SYGVQD (reference sequence). The J segment lost 6 bases and the V segment lost 2 bases, leaving 6 bases of the junction unmatched. The CDR3 loop is CASSEHGGLGEQYF. The CDR3 DNA is TGCGCCAGCAGTGAGCACGGGGGACTAGGCGAGCAGTACTTC.

In this sample, this clonotype turned up many times. The DNA for the CDR3 is TGTGCCAGCAGTATGACTAGCGGGCCCTACAATGAGCAGTTCTTC. Protein sequence: CASSMTSGPYNEQFF. V usage is TRBV6-2 or TRBV6-3 and J usage is TRBJ2-1; TRBD2 aligns across 10 bases. Germline CDR1 and CDR2: MNHEY and SVGEGT. V gave up 5 bases and J gave up 2 bases; unmatched junction bases: 3. The CDR3 runs to 15 residues.

Comments on this clonotype: A much more abundant neighbour one base away suggests this may be a read error. DNA of the CDR3: TGTGCCAGTAGTCTCCGGGCGTTGGAGGACACTGAAGCTTTCTTT. It translates to CASSLRALEDTEAFF. The chain joins TRBV19 to TRBJ1-1; D ambiguous. The CDR3 contains 15 residues. Trimming removed 5 bases at V and 3 bases at J, with 16 bases between. CDR1 is LNHDA, CDR2 SQIVND, per germline (reference sequence).

The rearrangement joins TRBV12-3 or TRBV12-4 to TRBJ1-2; weak D call: TRBD1 (5 bases). V was shortened by 3 bases and J by 2 bases, with 16 bases between the two germline ends. The CDR3 runs to 16 residues. The chain's CDR3 is CASSLGLGVGNYGYTF. The CDR3 bases are TGTGCCAGCAGTTTGGGTCTAGGGGTCGGAAACTATGGCTACACCTTC.

This clonotype showed up many times. The V gene is TRBV19, the J gene TRBJ2-5; no definite D call. CDR1 and CDR2 from the germline V gene are LNHDA and SQIVND (reference sequence). Deletions cut 5 bases from V and 3 bases from J, with 10 bases between. The CDR3 is made up of 13 amino acids. The CDR3 nucleotides are TGTGCCAGTAGTTTGTTTCCGGAAGAGACCCAGTACTTC. Translated, it gives CASSLFPEETQYF.

This clonotype was observed a handful of times. The rearrangement uses TRBV7-9 and TRBJ2-1; 8 positions agree with TRBD2. This CDR3 contains 17 residues. With 4 bases clipped from V and 0 bases from J, the junction kept 8 bases outside the gene matches. The germline V gene has CDR1 SEHNR and CDR2 FQNEAQ (reference sequence). DNA for the CDR3: TGTGCCAGCAGCTCGGGACTAGGCGGCAGCTCCTACAATGAGCAGTTCTTC. Its protein product is CASSSGLGGSSYNEQFF.

There are many counts of this clonotype. The CDR3 loop is CSAQGQETQYF. The CDR3 coding sequence is TGCAGTGCCCAGGGACAAGAGACCCAGTACTTC. The chain has TRBV20-1 and TRBJ2-5; tentatively, D is TRBD1 (5 bases). The CDR3 is made up of 11 amino acids. Per the germline V gene, CDR1 is DFQATT and CDR2 is SNEGSKA (reference sequence). V was trimmed by 6 bases and J by 2 bases, leaving 7 bases between them.

This clonotype has a count of ten or more. The rearrangement links TRBV6-1 to TRBJ1-1; no firm D call. The CDR3 is 14 residues long. Trimming shortened V by 0 bases and J by 2 bases, and 7 bases separated the two germline ends. Germline lookup yields CDR1 MNHNS and CDR2 SASEGT. This chain's CDR3 is CASSEAGSNTEAFF. The CDR3 DNA reads as TGTGCCAGCAGTGAAGCGGGTAGCAACACTGAAGCTTTCTTT.

There are many counts of this clonotype. CDR3 protein: CSASFGTGSKLFF. The CDR3 DNA reads TGCAGTGCTAGTTTCGGGACAGGGTCGAAACTGTTTTTT. The chain combines TRBV20-1 with TRBJ1-4, with 9 bases fitting TRBD1. The length of the CDR3 is 13 residues. Germline V gene lookup returns CDR1 DFQATT and CDR2 SNEGSKA (reference sequence). V was pared by 3 bases and J by 11 bases, with 7 bases of the junction left unmatched.

There are many counts of this clonotype. V gene TRBV6-1 combines with J gene TRBJ2-3; D possibly uses TRBD1 or TRBD2 (8 bases each). Trimming removed 5 bases at V and 9 bases at J, with 27 bases between. Looked up from germline, CDR1 is MNHNS and CDR2 is SASEGT. The length of the CDR3 is 17 residues. The CDR3 region has the DNA TGTGCCAGCAGTCAGACAGGGGCAGTTACGGGGGGGCCGACGCAGTATTTT. The encoded protein is CASSQTGAVTGGPTQYF.

There are many counts of this clonotype. The chain carries TRBV7-2 and TRBJ2-1, with a weak D call TRBD2 (6 bases). Trimming stripped 0 bases from V and 2 bases from J, with 14 bases between. CDR3 length equals 17 residues. Germline CDR1 SGHTA, CDR2 FQGNSA. CDR3: CASSLALLAAAYNEQFF. CDR3 bases: TGTGCCAGCAGCTTAGCCTTACTAGCTGCGGCCTACAATGAGCAGTTCTTC.

This clonotype was detected only a few times. The V gene is TRBV12-3 or TRBV12-4, the J gene TRBJ1-2; the D gene is possibly TRBD1 (6 bases). The CDR3 covers 13 residues. Trimming removed 5 bases at V and 4 bases at J, with 11 bases between. CDR3 region: CASSGGHLYGYTF. The CDR3 coding sequence is TGTGCCAGCAGTGGGGGACACCTCTATGGCTACACCTTC.

A word on this clonotype: Since a much larger clone is just one base distant, this may be a read error. V usage is TRBV5-5 and J usage is TRBJ1-4, with 9 bases that match TRBD1. CDR1 and CDR2 (germline): SGHKS, YYEKEE (reference sequence). The trim removed 1 base at V and 7 bases at J, leaving 8 bases unmatched. This CDR3 is 16 amino acids long. Here the CDR3 DNA reads TGTGCCAGCAGCTTGCCGGACAGGGGTGGAGGTGAAAAACTGTTTTTT. Residues: CASSLPDRGGGEKLFF.

This clonotype was observed many times. The chain combines TRBV3-1 with TRBJ2-7; 12 bases fit TRBD1. Germline CDR1 and CDR2: LGHDT and YNNKEL (reference sequence). The CDR3 loop spans 16 amino acids. The V segment lost 2 bases and the J segment 4 bases; nucleotides outside the gene matches: 6. The DNA of the CDR3 is TGTGCCAGCAGCCAACTACCGGGACAGGGGGCTTACGAGCAGTACTTC. Translated: CASSQLPGQGAYEQYF.

There are many counts of this clonotype. The junction shows a germline mismatch at one end, possibly a read error. This rearrangement joins TRBV11-3 to TRBJ2-5; D is uncertain. The germline V gene encodes CDR1 SGHNT and CDR2 YENEEA. The CDR3 has 8 amino acids. The CDR3 loop is CASSFVHF. The CDR3 nucleotides read TGTGCCAGCAGCTTCGTGCACTTC.

This clonotype was counted between two and nine times. This chain connects TRBV7-9 to TRBJ2-7; D is uncertain. This CDR3 region has 11 residues. V lost 5 bases to trimming and J lost 6 bases, with 8 bases between them. Germline V gene sequence: CDR1 SEHNR, CDR2 FQNEAQ (reference sequence). CDR3 DNA: TGTGCCAGCAGCCCAGGTATCGAGCAGTACTTC. Translation: CASSPGIEQYF.

The sample holds many counts of this clonotype. The gene calls are TRBV29-1 and TRBJ2-3; no reliable D call. Germline CDR1 and CDR2: SQVTM and ANQGSEA. V gave up 8 bases and J gave up 1 base, with 10 bases separating them. This CDR3 comprises 12 residues. CDR3 region: CSSDGGTDTQYF. For the CDR3, the DNA is TGCAGCTCTGACGGAGGCACAGATACGCAGTATTTT.

This clonotype appeared a few times. The DNA of the CDR3 is TGCGCCAGCAGCTTGGGTATGGGGACAGCCTCCTACGAGCAGTACTTC. Translating gives CASSLGMGTASYEQYF. The V and J genes are TRBV5-1 and TRBJ2-7, with 7 bases fitting TRBD1. The CDR3 runs to 16 residues. CDR1 SGHRS and CDR2 YFSETQ come from the germline V gene. The V and J ends lost 0 bases and 0 bases, in that order; junction bases with no gene match: 6.